This T cell receptor beta chain was retrieved from a study of human T cells and chemical hapten exposure. Study-wide results and caveats: Versus controls, expanded TCRs had significantly more large CDR3 similarity clusters. After DPC sensitization, TCRs above 1 in 1000 frequency showed no change.

TCRdb re-called the RACE reads with MiXCR, one entry per CDR3 protein. The sample gives some 100,000 distinct CDR3 sequences, 9.3% of which show up once; about 2% is in the top ten. In this sample, this clonotype turned up a few times. The antigen is undetermined. Time point noted: patch test 2, 6 weeks after DPC sensitization. The treatment here: therapeutic diphenylcyclopropenone sensitization with weekly scalp DPC. Each donor was an alopecia patient between 18 and 70 years of age who qualified for DPC. Germline V gene data show CDR1 as SGHRS and CDR2 as YFSETQ. This CDR3 is built from 14 residues. J lost 4 bases, V lost 4 bases, and 8 bases had no gene match.

The receptor comes from a woman aged 40 to 55 with alopecia areata. Some clones in this sample may be carry-over from other donors' samples. The genes are TRBV5-1 and TRBJ2-7; 7 bases match TRBD2. Specimen: whole blood, collected in connection with sensitization to the hapten diphenylcyclopropenone (DPC). In nucleotides, the CDR3 is TGCGCCAGCAGCCCTCCGACTAGCATGTACGAGCAGTACTTC. It is translated as CASSPPTSMYEQYF.